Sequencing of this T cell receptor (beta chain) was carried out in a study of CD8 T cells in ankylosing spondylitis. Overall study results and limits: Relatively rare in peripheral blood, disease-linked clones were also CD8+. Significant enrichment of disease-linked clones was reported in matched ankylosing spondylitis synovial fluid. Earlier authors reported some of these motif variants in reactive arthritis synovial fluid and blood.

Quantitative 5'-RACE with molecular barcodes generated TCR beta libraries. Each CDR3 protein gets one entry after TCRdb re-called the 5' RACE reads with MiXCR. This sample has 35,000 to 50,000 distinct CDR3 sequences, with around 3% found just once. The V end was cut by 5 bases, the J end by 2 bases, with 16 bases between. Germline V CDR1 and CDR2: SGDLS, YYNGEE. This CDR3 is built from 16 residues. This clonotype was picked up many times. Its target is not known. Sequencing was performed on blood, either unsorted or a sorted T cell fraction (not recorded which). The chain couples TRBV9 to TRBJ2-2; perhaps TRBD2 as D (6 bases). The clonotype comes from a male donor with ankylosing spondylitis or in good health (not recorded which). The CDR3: CASRATGLQNTGELFF. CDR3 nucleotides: TGTGCCAGCAGGGCGACGGGACTCCAAAACACCGGGGAGCTGTTTTTT.